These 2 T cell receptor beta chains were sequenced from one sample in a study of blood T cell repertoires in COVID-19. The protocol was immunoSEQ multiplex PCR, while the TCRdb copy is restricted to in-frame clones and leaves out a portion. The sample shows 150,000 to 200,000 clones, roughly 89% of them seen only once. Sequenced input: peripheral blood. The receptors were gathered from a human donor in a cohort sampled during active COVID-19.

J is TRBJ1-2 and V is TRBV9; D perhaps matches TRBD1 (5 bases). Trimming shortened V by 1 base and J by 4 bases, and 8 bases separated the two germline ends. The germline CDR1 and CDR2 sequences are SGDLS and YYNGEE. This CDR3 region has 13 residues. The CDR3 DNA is TGTGCCAGCAGCGTACTCGACAGCTATGGCTACACCTTC. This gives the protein CASSVLDSYGYTF.

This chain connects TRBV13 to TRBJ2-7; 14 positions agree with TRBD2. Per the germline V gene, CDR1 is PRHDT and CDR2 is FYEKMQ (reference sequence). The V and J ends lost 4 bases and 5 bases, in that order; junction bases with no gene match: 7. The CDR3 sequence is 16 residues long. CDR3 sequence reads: CASSSLGLAGADEQYF. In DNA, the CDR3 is TGTGCCAGCAGCTCCCTGGGACTAGCGGGAGCGGACGAGCAGTACTTC.